The 22 T cell receptor beta chains listed next were all sequenced from one sample in a study of post-analysis software for immune sequencing data. Study-wide points: The study found TRBV5-6, TRBV5-1 and TRBV20-1 among a few TRBV segments more frequent in patients than controls.

TCR beta cDNA libraries had unique molecular identifiers. Via MiXCR, TCRdb re-called the PCR reads, giving one row per CDR3 protein. The sample consists of approximately 570,000 distinct CDR3 sequences, roughly 46% of them appearing once. Antigen specificity for these receptors is unknown. The sample was blood. These receptors originate from a girl aged 5 to 17 with multiple sclerosis.

The chain is built from TRBV3-1 and TRBJ2-5; a weak D match, TRBD1 (6 bases). V lost 3 bases to trimming and J lost 4 bases, with 9 bases between them. This CDR3 comprises 13 residues. Looked up from germline, CDR1 is LGHDT and CDR2 is YNNKEL (reference sequence). Written as DNA, the CDR3 is TGTGCCAGCAGCCAGATAGGGGGAGAGACCCAGTACTTC. Its translation is CASSQIGGETQYF.

V and J are TRBV7-2 and TRBJ2-5, with 11 bases identical to TRBD2. V lost 2 bases to trimming and J lost 2 bases; unmatched junction nucleotides: 4. The CDR3 is 16 residues long. The germline gives CDR1 SGHTA, CDR2 FQGNSA. In DNA form, the CDR3 reads TGTGCCAGCAGCTTACTGGGACTAGCGGATCAAGAGACCCAGTACTTC. Translating gives CASSLLGLADQETQYF. Combining the CDR3 with reference TRBV7-2 and TRBJ2-5 gives the whole variable domain GAGVSQSPSNKVTEKGKDVELRCDPISGHTALYWYRQSLGQGLEFLIYFQGNSAPDKSGLPSDRFSAERTGGSVSTLTIQRTQQEDSAVYLCASSLLGLADQETQYFGPGTRLLVL.

CDR3 protein: CASRAKDRSYGYTF. The DNA of the CDR3 is TGTGCCAGCAGAGCTAAGGACAGGAGCTATGGCTACACCTTC. The chain recombines TRBV12-3 or TRBV12-4 with TRBJ1-2; TRBD1 agrees at 7 bases. The CDR3 runs to 14 residues. V was pared by 6 bases and J by 4 bases, with 8 bases of the junction left unmatched.

J is TRBJ2-1 and V is TRBV2, with TRBD2 matching 10 bases. The CDR3 has 15 residues. Trimming removed 3 bases from V and 6 bases from J; junction bases left unmatched: 5. CDR1 and CDR2 from the germline V gene are SNHLY and FYNNEI. CDR3: CASSDLAGVVNEQFF. The CDR3 DNA is TGTGCCAGCAGTGACCTAGCGGGAGTTGTCAATGAGCAGTTCTTC. The full variable domain, with the rest looked up from reference TRBV2 and TRBJ2-1, is EPEVTQTPSHQVTQMGQEVILRCVPISNHLYFYWYRQILGQKVEFLVSFYNNEISEKSEIFDDQFSVERPDGSNFTLKIRSTKLEDSAMYFCASSDLAGVVNEQFFGPGTRLTVL.

This clonotype came up a few times. The V call is TRBV5-1, the J call TRBJ2-5; D gene ambiguous. CDR1 and CDR2 (germline): SGHRS, YFSETQ. The CDR3 loop spans 15 amino acids. The germline V and J ends were trimmed by 5 bases and 3 bases, with 17 bases remaining between them. The DNA of the CDR3 is TGCGCCAGCAGTCGAGGCGTTGCGGTAGAAGAGACCCAGTACTTC. Amino acid sequence: CASSRGVAVEETQYF.

The V call is TRBV6-5, the J call TRBJ1-6; D remains ambiguous. This CDR3 comprises 14 residues. Looked up from germline, CDR1 is MNHEY and CDR2 is SVGAGI. Trimming cost V 3 bases and J 4 bases, with 7 bases left between them. CDR3 DNA sequence: TGTGCCAGCAGTTATTACAGTTATAATTCACCCCTCCACTTT. Encoded protein: CASSYYSYNSPLHF.

V gene TRBV5-1 combines with J gene TRBJ1-2; TRBD1 agrees at 10 bases. The germline V gene encodes CDR1 SGHRS and CDR2 YFSETQ. V shed 0 bases, J shed 6 bases, and the junction held 2 bases outside the gene matches. The CDR3 contains 14 residues. The CDR3 region is CASSLGDRGHGYTF. DNA for the CDR3: TGCGCCAGCAGCTTGGGAGACAGGGGGCATGGCTACACCTTC.

This sequence joins TRBV6-1 and TRBJ2-3; 9 bases map to TRBD2. With V trimmed by 7 bases and J by 0 bases, 14 bases remained unmatched. This CDR3 comprises 18 residues. Germline CDR1 reads MNHNS; CDR2 reads SASEGT. The CDR3 sequence: CASKVGGGGGYSTDTQYF. CDR3 nucleotides: TGTGCCAGCAAAGTTGGCGGGGGGGGAGGATATAGCACAGATACGCAGTATTTT.

This clonotype was counted between two and nine times. The chain has TRBV3-1 and TRBJ1-2; weak D call: TRBD1 (6 bases). The CDR3 is made up of 14 amino acids. V was clipped by 4 bases and J by 4 bases, with 13 bases between them. Germline CDR1 reads LGHDT; CDR2 reads YNNKEL (reference sequence). The CDR3 is CASSPLDSLYGYTF. The CDR3 nucleotides read TGTGCCAGCAGCCCCCTGGACAGTCTCTATGGCTACACCTTC.

In this sample, this clonotype turned up a few times. This sequence joins TRBV7-9 and TRBJ1-1; 7 bases map to TRBD1. This CDR3 region has 15 residues. The J segment lost 0 bases and the V segment lost 5 bases, leaving 6 bases of the junction unmatched. CDR1 and CDR2 (germline): SEHNR, FQNEAQ (reference sequence). The CDR3 here is CASSTRQGLNTEAFF. The CDR3 DNA is TGTGCCAGCAGCACCCGACAGGGACTGAACACTGAAGCTTTCTTT. The variable domain in full, completed from reference TRBV7-9 and TRBJ1-1, reads DTGVSQNPRHKITKRGQNVTFRCDPISEHNRLYWYRQTLGQGPEFLTYFQNEAQLEKSRLLSDRFSAERPKGSFSTLEIQRTEQGDSAMYLCASSTRQGLNTEAFFGQGTRLTVV.

About this clonotype itself: An end of the junction differs from the germline gene, which may be a read error. The DNA for the CDR3 is TGTACCAGCAGTCTACCAGGCGTTTACGAGCAGTACTTC. Translating it yields CTSSLPGVYEQYF. V and J are TRBV12-3 or TRBV12-4 and TRBJ2-7; D unresolved. The CDR3 is 13 amino acids.

This clonotype was detected a few times. The chain couples TRBV7-2 to TRBJ2-1; possibly TRBD1 or TRBD2 for D (7 bases each). CDR3 length: 19 amino acids. Looked up from germline, CDR1 is SGHTA and CDR2 is FQGNSA. V was cut by 5 bases and J by 1 base, with 24 bases left in between. CDR3 coding DNA: TGTGCCAGCAGCCAGCAGGGGGGGGCCCCCTTCCTATCCTACAATGAGCAGTTCTTC. It translates to CASSQQGGAPFLSYNEQFF.

This clonotype was detected only a few times. The gene calls are TRBV20-1 and TRBJ2-5; 9 nucleotides line up with TRBD1. CDR1 is DFQATT, CDR2 SNEGSKA, per germline (reference sequence). The CDR3 covers 13 residues. J was trimmed by 4 bases and V by 5 bases; bases with no gene match: 5. CDR3 sequence reads: CSAQTGGRETQYF. CDR3 coding DNA: TGCAGTGCTCAAACAGGGGGCAGAGAGACCCAGTACTTC.

The chain links TRBV3-1 to TRBJ2-1, with TRBD2 identical over 10 bases. Germline assignment: CDR1 LGHDT and CDR2 YNNKEL (reference sequence). The CDR3 has 15 amino acids. Unmatched junction bases numbered 11, after V lost 3 bases and J lost 12 bases. The CDR3 region has the DNA TGTGCCAGCAGCCAGGTGGCTAGCGGGAGAGCCGCGCAGTTCTTC. This codes for CASSQVASGRAAQFF.

The chain links TRBV7-9 to TRBJ1-2, with a tentative D call TRBD1 (5 bases). Germline assignment: CDR1 SEHNR and CDR2 FQNEAQ (reference sequence). V dropped 5 bases and J dropped 8 bases, with 12 bases sitting between them. This CDR3 has 12 amino acids. CDR3 coding DNA: TGTGCCAGCAGCCCAGGGTCCGAGGGCTACACCTTC. Translated: CASSPGSEGYTF.

This chain links TRBV7-9 with TRBJ2-6; 11 bases are a match to TRBD1. Trimming cost V 4 bases and J 0 bases; bases outside gene matches: 5. The length of the CDR3 is 18 residues. Germline lookup yields CDR1 SEHNR and CDR2 FQNEAQ (reference sequence). CDR3 sequence: CASSSGQGVPSGANVLTF. CDR3 DNA sequence: TGTGCCAGCAGCTCGGGACAGGGGGTCCCCTCTGGGGCCAACGTCCTGACTTTC. Combining the CDR3 with reference TRBV7-9 and TRBJ2-6 gives the whole variable domain DTGVSQNPRHKITKRGQNVTFRCDPISEHNRLYWYRQTLGQGPEFLTYFQNEAQLEKSRLLSDRFSAERPKGSFSTLEIQRTEQGDSAMYLCASSSGQGVPSGANVLTFGAGSRLTVL.

The rearrangement links TRBV5-1 to TRBJ2-1; 10 nucleotides agree with TRBD2. This CDR3 comprises 15 residues. Germline V gene lookup returns CDR1 SGHRS and CDR2 YFSETQ. The V and J ends lost 6 bases and 15 bases, in that order; junction bases with no gene match: 18. CDR3 protein: CASKTTSGDKTSLFF. CDR3 coding DNA: TGCGCCAGCAAGACCACTAGCGGGGATAAAACGAGCCTGTTCTTC.

V and J are TRBV5-5 and TRBJ1-6; D uncertain. V lost 0 bases and J lost 9, with 7 bases in between. CDR1 and CDR2 from the germline V gene are SGHKS and YYEKEE (reference sequence). The CDR3 covers 13 residues. In DNA form, the CDR3 reads TGTGCCAGCAGCTTGGAATGGGCTTCACCCCTCCACTTT. Protein product: CASSLEWASPLHF.

The chain has TRBV20-1 and TRBJ1-1, with D possibly being TRBD1 (5 bases). This CDR3 spans 15 amino acids. The germline CDR1 and CDR2 sequences are DFQATT and SNEGSKA (reference sequence). V lost 0 bases and J lost 0, with 11 bases in between. The CDR3 reads CSARDPKGLNTEAFF. The DNA of the CDR3 is TGCAGTGCTAGAGACCCAAAGGGGCTGAACACTGAAGCTTTCTTT.

V usage is TRBV20-1 and J usage is TRBJ2-1; D call uncertain. This CDR3 spans 14 amino acids. V dropped 6 bases and J dropped 0 bases, with 12 bases sitting between them. The germline gives CDR1 DFQATT, CDR2 SNEGSKA (reference sequence). CDR3 in amino acids: CSALSRSSYNEQFF. The CDR3 DNA follows: TGCAGTGCCCTATCCCGAAGCTCCTACAATGAGCAGTTCTTC.

This clonotype has only a few counts. The gene calls are TRBV12-3 or TRBV12-4 and TRBJ2-4; TRBD1 agrees at 10 bases. The CDR3 loop spans 15 amino acids. V was pared by 5 bases and J by 13 bases, with 14 bases of the junction left unmatched. The chain's CDR3 is CASSPGQGGAGLQYF. The CDR3 DNA reads as TGTGCCAGCAGTCCCGGACAGGGGGGCGCTGGCTTACAGTACTTC.

This rearrangement joins TRBV20-1 to TRBJ2-5; TRBD2 aligns across 10 bases. Germline CDR1 and CDR2: DFQATT and SNEGSKA (reference sequence). J was trimmed by 4 bases and V by 1 base; bases with no gene match: 9. The CDR3 covers 16 residues. This chain's CDR3 is CSARGLSGRAGETQYF. The DNA of the CDR3 is TGCAGTGCTAGAGGCCTAAGCGGGAGGGCCGGAGAGACCCAGTACTTC.